This section outlines one TCR beta chain sequence together with its context. This sample is part of a study of blood T cell repertoires in COVID-19. Study context: Acute-phase and convalescent COVID-19 samples originated in the United States, Italy and Spain.

As handled by the study authors: Estimation of nucleated cell counts was performed using reference gene primer amplification. The assay was immunoSEQ multiplex PCR, and TCRdb's table has in-frame clones only and misses some. Clonal size and the V and J genes are those of that table, whereas D and trimming came from the DNA. In the table there are under 8,500 clones, nearly 90% of which are singletons. With 5 bases clipped from V and 2 bases from J, the junction kept 10 bases outside the gene matches. The CDR3 runs to 17 residues. Per germline, CDR1 MGHDK and CDR2 SYGVNS. The receptor was isolated from a man in his sixties or seventies with active COVID-19. The rearrangement links TRBV25-1 to TRBJ2-1; TRBD2 aligns across 9 bases. The sample taken for sequencing was peripheral blood. CDR3 loop: CASSLGAGGSTYNEQFF. DNA of the CDR3: TGTGCCAGCAGTCTGGGAGCGGGGGGCTCCACCTACAATGAGCAGTTCTTC.